This TCR beta chain was captured in a study of cytomegalovirus exposure and HLA in healthy donors. Findings and limits, study-wide: Judged likely to be a sequencing artifact was a cluster of highly shared sequence variants.

The trim removed 0 bases at V and 1 base at J, leaving 8 bases unmatched. Per germline, CDR1 SQVTM and CDR2 ANQGSEA. The CDR3 has 16 residues. As concerns this clone: Its antigen remains unidentified.

PCR involved 60 Vbeta and 13 Jbeta primers. Only in-frame clones appear in the TCRdb table, and some are missing; sequencing was by immunoSEQ multiplex PCR. The sample records around 93,000 clones, approximately 64% being singletons. The sequenced sample consisted of PBMCs. This clonotype originated in a boy between 10 and 17 years old in good health and CMV-seropositive. This chain connects TRBV29-1 to TRBJ1-1; 7 bases fit TRBD1. The CDR3 region has the DNA TGCAGCGTTGAAGAATTAGTAGGACAGGAGAACACTGAAGCTTTCTTT. Its protein is CSVEELVGQENTEAFF. Full variable domain (rest looked up from reference TRBV29-1 and TRBJ1-1): SAVISQKPSRDICQRGTSLTIQCQVDSQVTMMFWYRQQPGQSLTLIATANQGSEATYESGFVIDKFPISRPNLTFSTLTVSNMSPEDSSIYLCSVEELVGQENTEAFFGQGTRLTVV.